Sequencing of this T cell receptor beta chain was carried out in a study of tumor-infiltrating lymphocytes in localized non-small cell lung cancer. Study at large: The cohort mixed smokers and never-smokers, several histologies, and some post-neoadjuvant-chemotherapy samples. Study findings and constraints: Different pieces of the same tissue were used for each assay. IM1 and IM2 tumors showed no difference in T-cell fraction.

The data were produced by immunoSEQ multiplex PCR, yet TCRdb's version contains in-frame clones alone and is incomplete. The sample carries roughly 1,500 clones, roughly 85% recorded once. As for this clone: As yet, its antigen is unknown.

Sample: lung tumor tissue. The TCR was taken from a human donor with non-small cell lung cancer.

This chain's CDR3 is CASRSLRTGGVINGYTF. Here the CDR3 DNA reads TGTGCCAGCAGATCGCTCCGGACAGGGGGCGTGATAAATGGCTACACCTTC. V and J are TRBV27 and TRBJ1-2, with 11 bases matching TRBD1. CDR1 MNHEY and CDR2 SMNVEV come from the germline V gene (reference sequence). Trimming removed 6 bases from V and 6 bases from J; junction bases left unmatched: 15. This CDR3 has 17 residues.